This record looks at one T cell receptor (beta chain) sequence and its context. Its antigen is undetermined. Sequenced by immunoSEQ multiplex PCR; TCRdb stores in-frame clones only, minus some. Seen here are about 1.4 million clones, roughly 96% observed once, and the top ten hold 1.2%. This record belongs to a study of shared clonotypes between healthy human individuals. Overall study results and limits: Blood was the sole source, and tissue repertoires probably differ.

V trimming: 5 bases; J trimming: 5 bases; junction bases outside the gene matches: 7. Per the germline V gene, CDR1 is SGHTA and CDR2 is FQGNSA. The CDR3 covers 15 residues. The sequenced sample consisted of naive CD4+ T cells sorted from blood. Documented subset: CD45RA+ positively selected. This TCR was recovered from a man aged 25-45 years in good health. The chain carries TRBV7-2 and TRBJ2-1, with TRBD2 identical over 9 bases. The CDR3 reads CASSPPVAGDNEQFF. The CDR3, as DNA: TGTGCCAGCAGCCCCCCGGTAGCGGGAGACAATGAGCAGTTCTTC.